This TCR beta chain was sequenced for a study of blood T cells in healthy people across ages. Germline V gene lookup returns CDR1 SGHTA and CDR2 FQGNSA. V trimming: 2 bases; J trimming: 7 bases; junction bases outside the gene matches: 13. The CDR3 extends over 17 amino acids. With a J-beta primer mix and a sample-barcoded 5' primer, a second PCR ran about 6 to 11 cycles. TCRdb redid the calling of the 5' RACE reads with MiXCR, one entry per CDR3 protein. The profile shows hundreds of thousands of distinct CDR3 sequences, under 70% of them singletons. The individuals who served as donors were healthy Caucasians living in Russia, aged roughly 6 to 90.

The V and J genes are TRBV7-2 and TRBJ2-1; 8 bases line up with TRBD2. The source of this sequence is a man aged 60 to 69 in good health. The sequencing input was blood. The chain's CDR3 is CASSLWDVSGGRNEQFF. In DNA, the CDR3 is TGTGCCAGCAGCTTATGGGATGTGAGCGGGGGTCGGAATGAGCAGTTCTTC. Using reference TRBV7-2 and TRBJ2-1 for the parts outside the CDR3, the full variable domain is GAGVSQSPSNKVTEKGKDVELRCDPISGHTALYWYRQSLGQGLEFLIYFQGNSAPDKSGLPSDRFSAERTGGSVSTLTIQRTQQEDSAVYLCASSLWDVSGGRNEQFFGPGTRLTVL.